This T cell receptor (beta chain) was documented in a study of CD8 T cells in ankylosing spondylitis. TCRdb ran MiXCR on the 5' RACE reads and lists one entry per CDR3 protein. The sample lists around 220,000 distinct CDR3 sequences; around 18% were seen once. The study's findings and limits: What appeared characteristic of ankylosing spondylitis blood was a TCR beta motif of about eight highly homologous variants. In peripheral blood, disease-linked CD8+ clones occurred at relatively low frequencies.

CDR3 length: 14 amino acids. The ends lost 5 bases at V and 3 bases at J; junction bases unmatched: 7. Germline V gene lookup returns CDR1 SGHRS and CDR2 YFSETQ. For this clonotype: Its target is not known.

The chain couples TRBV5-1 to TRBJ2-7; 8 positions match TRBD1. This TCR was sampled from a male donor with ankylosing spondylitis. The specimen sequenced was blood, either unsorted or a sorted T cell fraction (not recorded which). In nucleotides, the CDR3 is TGCGCCAGCAGACTCCCAGGGGGCTACTACGAGCAGTACTTC. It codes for CASRLPGGYYEQYF.